This T cell receptor (beta chain) derives from a study of blood T cells in healthy people across ages. Trimming pared 1 base from V and 5 bases from J, leaving 20 bases between. The CDR3 sequence is 16 residues long. Germline assignment: CDR1 SQVTM and CDR2 ANQGSEA. For the second PCR, which ran for about 7 to 12 cycles, a sample-barcoded 5' primer and a J-beta primer mix were used. TCRdb called the 5' RACE reads again in MiXCR, with one record for every CDR3 protein. The table includes more than 900,000 distinct CDR3 sequences, about 25% detected once. Comments on this clonotype: This may arise from a read error, as a much more abundant clone is one base away.

Another study also made use of these data, one on T cells of mothers and their children. Per that study: Over 8 million reads per mother and roughly 3 million per child were obtained.

The rearrangement uses TRBV29-1 and TRBJ2-5, with D perhaps TRBD1 (6 bases). Sample: blood. The source is a girl aged 2-10 years in good health. The CDR3 DNA follows: TGCAGCGTTGAAGGACACGCAGGGGATAGGGTGGAGACCCAGTACTTC. Amino acids: CSVEGHAGDRVETQYF.